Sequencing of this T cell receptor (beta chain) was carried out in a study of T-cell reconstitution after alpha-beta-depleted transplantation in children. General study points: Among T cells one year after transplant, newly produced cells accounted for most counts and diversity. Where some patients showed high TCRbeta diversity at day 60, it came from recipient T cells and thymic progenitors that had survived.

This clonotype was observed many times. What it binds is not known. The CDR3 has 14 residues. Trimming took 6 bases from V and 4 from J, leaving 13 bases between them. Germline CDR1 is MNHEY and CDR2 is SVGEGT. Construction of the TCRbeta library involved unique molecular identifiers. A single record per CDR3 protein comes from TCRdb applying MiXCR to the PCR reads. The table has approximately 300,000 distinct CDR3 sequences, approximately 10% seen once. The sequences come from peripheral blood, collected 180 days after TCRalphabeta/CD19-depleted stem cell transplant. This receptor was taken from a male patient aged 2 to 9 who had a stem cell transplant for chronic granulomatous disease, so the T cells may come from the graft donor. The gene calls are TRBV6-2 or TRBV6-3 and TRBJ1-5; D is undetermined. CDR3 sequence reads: CASSFGLGNQPQHF. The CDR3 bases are TGTGCCAGCAGCTTTGGGCTAGGGAATCAGCCCCAGCATTTT.